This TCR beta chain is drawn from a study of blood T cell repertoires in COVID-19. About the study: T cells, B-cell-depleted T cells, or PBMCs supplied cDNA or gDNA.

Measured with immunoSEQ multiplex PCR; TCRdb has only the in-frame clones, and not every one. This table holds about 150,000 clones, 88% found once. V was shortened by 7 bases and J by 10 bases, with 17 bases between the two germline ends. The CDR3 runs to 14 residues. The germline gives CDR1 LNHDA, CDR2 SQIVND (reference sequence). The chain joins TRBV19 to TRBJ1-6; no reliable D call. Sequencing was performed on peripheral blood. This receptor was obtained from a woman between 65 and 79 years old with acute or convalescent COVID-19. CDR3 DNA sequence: TGTGCCAGTACTAGGCTCCCCGCGGGGTCACCCCTCCACTTT. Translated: CASTRLPAGSPLHF.